This T cell receptor (beta chain) was identified in a study of blood T cell repertoires in COVID-19 (dated by TCRdb to about 2020). The study in broad terms: The collaborator samples originated in the United States, Italy and Spain and spanned the acute and convalescent phases of COVID-19. The sample metadata nearly always contained a de-identified subject ID, COVID-19 status, age in years and sex. Where HLA class I and class II types were available, the types were taken from metadata supplied by the sample provider, not from assay-based typing. The material from the prospective study consisted of cDNA or gDNA derived from T cells, B-cell-depleted T cells, or PBMCs. The repertoires were released in a freely available public database meant as a resource for research on the immune response to SARS-CoV-2. Subjects who had been exposed to COVID-19, were actively infected with it, or had recovered from it provided the deeply sampled blood TCRbeta repertoires that made up the dataset. The samples were drawn from the first 160 participants of the ongoing ImmuneRACE study and from about 1,200 subjects provided by 6 global collaborators. What the authors observed across the whole study: The quantity of clinical and demographic metadata differed by source and by participant and was supplied without curation.

This clone is considered medium-sized (0.01 to 0.1%). Its antigen is not yet known. Per-nucleotide qualities are absent, and no much larger clonotype sits a single base away. Whole blood was collected in K2EDTA tubes by collaborating institutions according to the institutions' own protocols. Collaborator samples were shipped for TCRbeta analysis as frozen whole blood, isolated PBMCs, or DNA extracted from either sample type. CDR1 and CDR2 are read off the germline V gene as MGHRA and YSYEKL. The CDR3 contains 15 residues, cysteine and phenylalanine counted. This entry keeps only the CDR3 DNA: 45 bases, framed from base 1. V has 4 bases trimmed and J has 5 bases trimmed; junction bases matching no gene number 6. TCRbeta CDR3 regions were amplified from genomic DNA by means of the immunoSEQ Assay, a bias-controlled multiplex PCR. The authors processed their data as follows. Within the assay, amplification of reference gene primers was used to estimate how many nucleated cells each sample contained. To quantify the absolute abundance of each unique TCRbeta CDR3 rearrangement, sequence reads were collapsed and filtered. For each sample, productive Simpson clonality was calculated as the square root of Simpson's diversity index across productive rearrangements. TCRdb took over this immuneACCESS table, retaining in-frame rearrangements with V and J assigned. Such tables are incomplete; in checked studies, under half of the missing clones stem from an unresolved V gene, and the remainder is unexplained. V, J and clone size reflect that table, while D and trimming were determined from the DNA. Within this sample are tens of thousands of clones, with about 76% of them counted one time only. Clones ranked in the top ten supply roughly a fifth of the sample.

In this chain, TRBV4-1 is recombined with TRBJ2-2; 8 nucleotides in the junction match TRBD2. The clonotype originates from a human donor with active or convalescent COVID-19. The donor label of this sample is uncertain. The sample consisted of peripheral blood. The CDR3 has the sequence CASSLAGGGTGELFF. Here is the DNA: TGCGCCAGCAGCCTGGCCGGGGGGGGGACCGGGGAGCTGTTTTTT.